Presented here are 10 T cell receptor beta chains from one specimen sequenced in a study of regulatory T cells in long-lasting Graves disease (dated by TCRdb to the early 2020s). Library prep was done by multiplex PCR. The sequencer was an Illumina HiSeq 4000. iRepertoire HTBI primers and Arm-PCR amplification of CDR3 regions were used to construct TCR beta libraries. The public reads were quality trimmed at Q25 with fastp and then assembled into clones with MiXCR by TCRdb, keeping productive beta chains. One record per CDR3 amino acid sequence lists the most common genes and DNA. The table for this sample lists hundreds of thousands of distinct CDR3 sequences; roughly 17% of them were counted only once. The ten largest clones capture roughly 10% of the sample. The meaning of the sample's time point label: newly diagnosed GD, antithyroid drugs for less than 3 months. RNA was extracted from PBMCs in TRIzol for both TCR sequencing and RNA sequencing.

The sample also formed part of further work on T cells in Graves' hyperthyroidism and ophthalmopathy.

Material: peripheral blood mononuclear cells (PBMCs), obtained at new diagnosis, from a patient treated with antithyroid drugs. These TCRs come from a woman in her thirties with Graves disease. Donor details come from another sample of the same person, matched by shared clones.

V gene TRBV20-1 combines with J gene TRBJ2-2; D might be TRBD1 (7 bases). The CDR3 covers 13 residues. The germline V gene has CDR1 DFQATT and CDR2 SNEGSKA (reference sequence). The V end lost 6 bases, the J end lost 8 bases, and 16 bases lay between the germline ends. CDR3 bases: TGCAGTGCCAGGGGGGACTCCGGAGGGGAGCTGTTTTTT. Protein: CSARGDSGGELFF.

This clonotype appeared many times. The chain uses TRBV11-2 and TRBJ2-1; no reliable D call. V was cut by 4 bases and J by 7 bases, with 8 bases left in between. Germline values: CDR1 SGHAT, CDR2 FQNNGV. CDR3 length: 12 residues. The CDR3 loop reads CASSSRRNEQFF. The CDR3 DNA sequence: TGTGCCAGCAGCTCCCGGAGAAATGAGCAGTTCTTC.

This CDR3 reads CASSLGGSGRYEQYF. The CDR3 nucleotides are TGCGCCAGCAGCTTGGGGGGTAGCGGGCGCTACGAGCAGTACTTC. This chain connects TRBV5-1 to TRBJ2-7; 7 bases agree with TRBD2. Per the germline V gene, CDR1 is SGHRS and CDR2 is YFSETQ. CDR3 length equals 15 residues. Germline trimming cut 0 bases from V and 3 bases from J; bases unmatched to any gene: 6.

This clonotype was counted at least ten times. This rearrangement joins TRBV5-1 to TRBJ1-1; D uncertain. Trimming pared 0 bases from V and 5 bases from J, leaving 14 bases between. Germline assignment: CDR1 SGHRS and CDR2 YFSETQ. CDR3 size: 15 residues. CDR3 in DNA: TGCGCCAGCAGCTTGGAGGCAGGTTCAAGGACTGAAGCTTTCTTT. It specifies CASSLEAGSRTEAFF.

This clonotype turned up a few times. The chain joins TRBV27 to TRBJ1-5, with 9 nucleotides matching TRBD1. The V gene end was trimmed by 4 bases and the J gene end by 7 bases; junction bases not matched to a gene: 8. The CDR3 is 15 amino acids. Germline CDR1 is MNHEY and CDR2 is SMNVEV (reference sequence). CDR3 region: CASSSSGTGLQPQHF. The CDR3 nucleotides are TGTGCCAGCAGTTCCTCCGGGACAGGGCTCCAGCCCCAGCATTTT.

This clonotype came up many times. The chain joins TRBV20-1 to TRBJ1-1, with D tentatively TRBD1 (6 bases). V gave up 6 bases and J gave up 4 bases, with 12 bases separating them. The CDR3 has 12 amino acids. Per germline, CDR1 DFQATT and CDR2 SNEGSKA (reference sequence). The chain's CDR3 is CSAQGGSTEAFF. As DNA, the CDR3 is TGCAGTGCACAGGGCGGGAGCACTGAAGCTTTCTTT.

This clonotype was seen only a few times. J is TRBJ2-2 and V is TRBV3-1, with D perhaps given as TRBD1 or TRBD2 (5 bases each). Trimming removed 4 bases from V and 3 bases from J, with 9 bases in between. The CDR3 sequence is 14 residues long. Germline V gene data show CDR1 as LGHDT and CDR2 as YNNKEL (reference sequence). The CDR3 spells CASSRLGDTGELFF. CDR3 sequence (DNA): TGTGCCAGCAGCCGACTGGGGGACACCGGGGAGCTGTTTTTT.

There are many counts of this clonotype. This sequence joins TRBV28 and TRBJ1-1; D ambiguous. CDR3 length: 14 amino acids. Germline-derived CDR1 and CDR2 are MDHEN and SYDVKM. With 6 bases removed from V and 3 bases from J, the gap between germline ends came to 14 bases. The CDR3, as DNA: TGTGCCAGCAGACTCTTTGGCAGTGACACTGAAGCTTTCTTT. This codes for CASRLFGSDTEAFF.

This clonotype has ten or more counts. The chain joins TRBV7-9 to TRBJ1-1; weak D call: TRBD1 (5 bases). The V end lost 5 bases, the J end lost 6 bases, and 10 bases lay between the germline ends. Germline-derived CDR1 and CDR2 are SEHNR and FQNEAQ (reference sequence). This CDR3 has 12 residues. The CDR3 DNA is TGTGCCAGCAGCGCAGGGAGGTCTGAAGCTTTCTTT. It is translated as CASSAGRSEAFF.

Many counts were recorded for this clonotype. The chain uses TRBV3-1 and TRBJ1-2; 7 bases match TRBD1. Germline CDR1 LGHDT, CDR2 YNNKEL (reference sequence). This CDR3 comprises 15 residues. V was clipped by 0 bases and J by 5 bases; unmatched bases: 6. The DNA of the CDR3 is TGTGCCAGCAGCCAAGAAGACAGGGCTGGATATGGCTACACCTTC. This codes for CASSQEDRAGYGYTF.